This T cell receptor (beta chain) was recorded in a study of cytomegalovirus exposure and HLA in healthy donors. Study information: The Caucasian-associated ancestry cluster held roughly 84% of 300 to 500 genotyped donors.

The germline V and J ends were trimmed by 5 bases and 9 bases, with 14 bases remaining between them. Germline loops: CDR1 SGHAT, CDR2 FQNNGV. The CDR3 consists of 13 residues. A multiplex PCR was run with 60 Vbeta primers and 13 Jbeta primers. Profiling relied on immunoSEQ multiplex PCR, and the TCRdb table lists in-frame clones only, not all of them. The sample consists of tens of thousands of clones, 60% to 85% of them appearing once. The chain links TRBV11-2 to TRBJ2-1; D perhaps matches TRBD2 (5 bases). The specimen was PBMCs. This clonotype was sampled from a male donor in good health and CMV-seropositive. CDR3: CASSPSRTGEQFF. The CDR3 region has the DNA TGTGCCAGCAGCCCTAGCAGGACGGGTGAGCAGTTCTTC.